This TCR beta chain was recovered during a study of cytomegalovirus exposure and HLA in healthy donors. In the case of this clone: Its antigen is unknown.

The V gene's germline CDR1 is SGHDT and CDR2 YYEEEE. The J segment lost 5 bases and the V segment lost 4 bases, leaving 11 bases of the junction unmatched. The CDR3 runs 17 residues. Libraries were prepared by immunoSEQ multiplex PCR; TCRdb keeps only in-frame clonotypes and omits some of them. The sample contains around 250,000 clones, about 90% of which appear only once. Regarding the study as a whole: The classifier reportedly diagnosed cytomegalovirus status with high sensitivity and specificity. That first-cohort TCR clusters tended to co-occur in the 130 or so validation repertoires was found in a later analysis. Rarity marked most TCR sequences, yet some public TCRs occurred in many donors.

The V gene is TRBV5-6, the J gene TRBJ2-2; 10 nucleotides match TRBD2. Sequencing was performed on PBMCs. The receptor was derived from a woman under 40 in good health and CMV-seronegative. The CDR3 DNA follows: TGTGCCAGCAGCCTCGGACTAGCGGAAGCCGGAACCGGGGAGCTGTTTTTT. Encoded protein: CASSLGLAEAGTGELFF.